The 26 T cell receptor beta chains presented below share a single source sample, sequenced in a study of blood T cell repertoires in COVID-19 (dated by TCRdb to about 2020). Libraries came from the immunoSEQ multiplex PCR assay. TCRdb carries this immuneACCESS record with in-frame sequences only. Its versions omit some clonotypes, under half of them owing to an unresolved V gene in the studies checked, with the rest unexplained. This sample is represented by roughly 460,000 clones; about 90% of them were singletons. Jointly, the top ten make up around 0.92% of the sample. Material: peripheral blood. The receptors were gathered from a man between 18 and 35 years old with COVID-19, enrolled during active disease.

The chain combines TRBV2 with TRBJ2-7; tentatively, D is TRBD2 (6 bases). CDR3 size: 15 residues. The V gene's germline CDR1 is SNHLY and CDR2 FYNNEI. Trimming cost V 10 bases and J 4 bases, with 23 bases left between them. CDR3 nucleotides: TGTGCCATCGCAGGGCCATCGCTAGCGACTTACGAGCAGTACTTC. It specifies CAIAGPSLATYEQYF.

The chain joins TRBV2 to TRBJ2-7, with 13 bases that match TRBD2. The germline V gene encodes CDR1 SNHLY and CDR2 FYNNEI. This CDR3 comprises 18 residues. V was pared by 5 bases and J by 3 bases, with 13 bases of the junction left unmatched. The CDR3 spells CASSRTSGSFRTGYEQYF. The CDR3 nucleotides read TGTGCCAGCAGTAGGACTAGCGGGAGCTTTAGAACGGGCTACGAGCAGTACTTC.

The V and J genes are TRBV24-1 and TRBJ2-1, with a possible D match to TRBD2 (6 bases). The V gene lost 3 bases and the J gene lost 1 base, with 12 bases spanning the gap. The CDR3 length is 16 residues. Germline V CDR1 and CDR2: KGHDR, SFDVKD. CDR3 protein: CATSDGGGVSYNEQFF. The CDR3 coding sequence is TGTGCCACCAGTGATGGGGGAGGAGTTTCCTACAATGAGCAGTTCTTC.

The chain recombines TRBV6-5 with TRBJ2-7; 9 nucleotides align to TRBD1. Germline V gene sequence: CDR1 MNHEY, CDR2 SVGAGI. There are 14 residues in the CDR3. The junction had 2 bases not matched to a gene; V was cut back by 2 bases and J by 3 bases. This CDR3 is CASSYQGQGYEQYF. In DNA, the CDR3 is TGTGCCAGCAGTTACCAGGGACAGGGCTACGAGCAGTACTTC.

This clone was detected once. The V and J genes are TRBV7-8 and TRBJ2-2, with 9 bases aligning to TRBD2. J lost 5 bases, V lost 0 bases, and 4 bases had no gene match. The CDR3 consists of 16 residues. The germline CDR1 and CDR2 sequences are SGHVS and FQNEAQ. As DNA, the CDR3 is TGTGCCAGCAGCTTAGCTGGCGCGGGAGGGACCGGGGAGCTGTTTTTT. The encoded protein is CASSLAGAGGTGELFF.

The chain uses TRBV6-5 and TRBJ2-1; no definite D call. The CDR3 is 12 amino acids. V gave up 6 bases and J gave up 4 bases, with 7 bases separating them. CDR1 is MNHEY, CDR2 SVGAGI, per germline. CDR3 sequence: CASSSGYNEQFF. Written as DNA, the CDR3 is TGTGCCAGCAGCTCAGGTTACAATGAGCAGTTCTTC.

The V gene is TRBV13, the J gene TRBJ2-1; TRBD2 agrees at 9 bases. V was pared by 0 bases and J by 2 bases, with 2 bases of the junction left unmatched. There are 16 residues in the CDR3. The germline V gene has CDR1 PRHDT and CDR2 FYEKMQ (reference sequence). The CDR3 DNA follows: TGTGCCAGCAGCTTAGGGACTAGCGGAGCCTACAATGAGCAGTTCTTC. Translated, it gives CASSLGTSGAYNEQFF.

This clone has only one observation. This chain connects TRBV19 to TRBJ2-7; 8 positions agree with TRBD1. Trimming took 9 bases from V and 1 from J; bases not matched to a gene: 2. The length of the CDR3 is 12 residues. The germline V gene has CDR1 LNHDA and CDR2 SQIVND (reference sequence). CDR3 in amino acids: CASRQGSYEQYF. The CDR3 DNA follows: TGTGCCAGCAGACAGGGGTCCTACGAGCAGTACTTC.

The chain links TRBV6-5 to TRBJ2-7; 10 nucleotides line up with TRBD1. Looked up from germline, CDR1 is MNHEY and CDR2 is SVGAGI. The J segment lost 7 bases and the V segment lost 2 bases, leaving 8 bases of the junction unmatched. The CDR3 is 15 residues long. The chain's CDR3 is CASSYIRDRGGEQYF. CDR3 DNA: TGTGCCAGCAGTTACATCCGGGACAGGGGCGGGGAGCAGTACTTC.

This clone was seen a single time. The chain couples TRBV12-3 or TRBV12-4 to TRBJ2-1, with 8 bases identical to TRBD1. V lost 5 bases, J lost 8 bases, and 5 bases stayed unmatched. The CDR3 runs to 13 residues. The CDR3 bases are TGTGCCAGCAGTCCGGACAGGGTTCATGAGCAGTTCTTC. Encoded protein: CASSPDRVHEQFF.

CDR3 in DNA: TGCGCCAGCAGCTTCGGGACAGGTGAAGCTTTCTTT. As protein: CASSFGTGEAFF. The V gene is TRBV5-1, the J gene TRBJ1-1, with 8 bases lining up with TRBD1. Germline V gene sequence: CDR1 SGHRS, CDR2 YFSETQ. There are 12 residues in the CDR3. V was pared by 2 bases and J by 7 bases, with 1 base of the junction left unmatched.

The chain couples TRBV13 to TRBJ1-2; 8 bases match TRBD1. The J segment lost 5 bases and the V segment lost 5 bases, leaving 10 bases of the junction unmatched. The CDR3 length is 15 residues. Germline values: CDR1 PRHDT, CDR2 FYEKMQ (reference sequence). CDR3 in DNA: TGTGCCAGCAGCCCGTCGGGACAGGCGATATATGGCTACACCTTC. The encoded protein is CASSPSGQAIYGYTF. Using reference TRBV13 and TRBJ1-2 for the parts outside the CDR3, the full variable domain is AAGVIQSPRHLIKEKRETATLKCYPIPRHDTVYWYQQGPGQDPQFLISFYEKMQSDKGSIPDRFSAQQFSDYHSELNMSSLELGDSALYFCASSPSGQAIYGYTFGSGTRLTVV.

The chain carries TRBV7-9 and TRBJ1-1, with D perhaps TRBD1 (5 bases). Trimming took off 3 bases at V and 5 bases at J, with 13 bases between the two ends. The CDR3 runs 14 residues. Germline CDR1 and CDR2: SEHNR and FQNEAQ (reference sequence). CDR3 sequence: CASSFPRVGTEAFF. CDR3 DNA sequence: TGTGCCAGCAGCTTTCCCAGGGTGGGAACTGAAGCTTTCTTT.

This clone was recorded only once. The chain carries TRBV12-3 or TRBV12-4 and TRBJ1-4, with D possibly matching TRBD1 (5 bases). CDR3 length equals 12 residues. V was pared by 9 bases and J by 10 bases, with 15 bases between. The CDR3 region has the DNA TGTGCCAGTCACAGTACCCAGGGAAAACTGTTTTTT. Encoded protein: CASHSTQGKLFF.

J is TRBJ2-4 and V is TRBV6-5, with 10 bases fitting TRBD1. CDR3 length: 13 amino acids. Germline V gene data show CDR1 as MNHEY and CDR2 as SVGAGI. After removal of 11 bases from V and 6 bases from J, the junction contained 7 bases not matched to a gene. CDR3 in amino acids: CAARGTGVNIQYF. CDR3 nucleotides: TGTGCCGCCCGTGGGACAGGGGTAAACATTCAGTACTTC.

The chain uses TRBV7-9 and TRBJ2-3, with D perhaps TRBD2 (6 bases). The V gene lost 4 bases and the J gene lost 5 bases, with 10 bases spanning the gap. CDR1 is SEHNR and CDR2 is FQNEAQ in the germline V gene (reference sequence). CDR3 length equals 13 residues. CDR3 nucleotide sequence: TGTGCCAGCAGCTCCCTGGGAGGAGATACGCAGTATTTT. It encodes CASSSLGGDTQYF.

The chain uses TRBV6-5 and TRBJ2-3, with 12 bases lining up with TRBD1. Germline CDR1 reads MNHEY; CDR2 reads SVGAGI. The CDR3 sequence is 14 residues long. V lost 4 bases, J lost 9 bases, and 5 bases stayed unmatched. CDR3 DNA sequence: TGTGCCAGCAGTTTGGGACAGGGGGCGGACACGCAGTATTTT. Translating gives CASSLGQGADTQYF.

The table lists this clone with a count of one. This sequence joins TRBV5-5 and TRBJ1-5; D uncertain. The CDR3 contains 15 residues. V was trimmed by 0 bases and J by 1 base, leaving 8 bases between them. CDR1 SGHKS and CDR2 YYEKEE come from the germline V gene (reference sequence). CDR3 sequence: CASSLGGGSNQPQHF. CDR3 DNA: TGTGCCAGCAGCTTGGGGGGAGGGAGCAATCAGCCCCAGCATTTT.

This clone appeared a single time. This chain joins TRBV25-1 and TRBJ1-2; D might be TRBD1 (6 bases). The CDR3 contains 12 residues. V shed 2 bases and J shed 8 bases, with 9 bases lying between them. Germline V gene sequence: CDR1 MGHDK, CDR2 SYGVNS. The CDR3 DNA is TGTGCCAGCAGTGAACCAGGGGTAGGCTACACCTTC. It encodes CASSEPGVGYTF.

The rearrangement uses TRBV6-7 and TRBJ2-7; tentative D call: TRBD2 (6 bases). TRBV6-7 is given ORF status, its function remaining uncertain. Trimming pared 0 bases from V and 0 bases from J, leaving 9 bases between. The CDR3 runs 15 residues. The CDR3 region is CASSYSRLVSYEQYF. DNA for the CDR3: TGTGCCAGCAGTTACTCGAGACTAGTCTCCTACGAGCAGTACTTC.

The chain has TRBV14 and TRBJ1-3, with D hard to call. CDR1 is SGHDN and CDR2 is FVKESK in the germline V gene. There are 17 residues in the CDR3. V lost 0 bases and J lost 8, with 20 bases in between. The CDR3 sequence is CASSQDKLPPAGDTIYF. CDR3 DNA: TGTGCCAGCAGCCAAGATAAACTTCCTCCTGCCGGGGACACCATATATTTT.

This clone was detected only a few times. The gene calls are TRBV3-1 (or the pseudogene TRBV3-2) and TRBJ2-1; the D is unclear. Germline V gene lookup returns CDR1 LGHDT and CDR2 YNNKEL (reference sequence). This CDR3 contains 15 residues. Trimming removed 0 bases at V and 4 bases at J, with 10 bases between. The CDR3 bases are TGTGCCAGCAGCCAAGAGCCAGGCCCTTACAATGAGCAGTTCTTC. This codes for CASSQEPGPYNEQFF.

The gene calls are TRBV11-2 and TRBJ2-5; perhaps TRBD1 as D (6 bases). Trimming took 1 base from V and 1 from J, leaving 10 bases between them. CDR1 is SGHAT, CDR2 FQNNGV, per germline. CDR3 length equals 15 residues. CDR3 residues: CASSLVGGSQETQYF. Written as DNA, the CDR3 is TGTGCCAGCAGCTTAGTAGGGGGAAGCCAAGAGACCCAGTACTTC.

The gene calls are TRBV4-2 and TRBJ2-7, with D hard to call. CDR1 is LGHNA, CDR2 YNFKEQ, per germline. The CDR3 is 14 residues long. Trimming removed 1 base from V and 4 bases from J, with 11 bases in between. The chain's CDR3 is CASSQGGGRYEQYF. As DNA, the CDR3 is TGTGCCAGCAGCCAAGGAGGCGGCAGATACGAGCAGTACTTC.

The V gene is TRBV18, the J gene TRBJ2-3; D may be TRBD2 (5 bases). CDR1 is KGHSH, CDR2 LQKENI, per germline. The CDR3 extends over 13 amino acids. With 3 bases removed from V and 4 bases from J, the gap between germline ends came to 8 bases. CDR3 sequence (DNA): TGTGCCAGCTCACCCGGACTGCCAGATACGCAGTATTTT. The encoded protein is CASSPGLPDTQYF.

This chain joins TRBV14 and TRBJ2-7; 9 bases match TRBD2. The CDR3 contains 14 residues. CDR1 is SGHDN and CDR2 is FVKESK in the germline V gene. V lost 1 base to trimming and J lost 4 bases; unmatched junction nucleotides: 2. CDR3 protein: CASSQGLAVYEQYF. The CDR3, as DNA: TGTGCCAGCAGCCAAGGACTAGCGGTATACGAGCAGTACTTC.